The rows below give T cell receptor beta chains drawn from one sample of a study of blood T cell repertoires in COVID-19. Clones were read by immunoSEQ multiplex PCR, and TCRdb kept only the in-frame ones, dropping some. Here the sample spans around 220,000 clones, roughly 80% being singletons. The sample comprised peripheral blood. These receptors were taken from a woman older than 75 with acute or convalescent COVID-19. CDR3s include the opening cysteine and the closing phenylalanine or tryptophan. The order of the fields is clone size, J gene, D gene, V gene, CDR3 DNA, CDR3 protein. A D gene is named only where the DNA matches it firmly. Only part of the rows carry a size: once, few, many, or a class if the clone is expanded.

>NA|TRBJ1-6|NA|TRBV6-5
TGTGCCAGCAGTACGACACCTACTGATAATTCACCCCTCCACTTT
CASSTTPTDNSPLHF
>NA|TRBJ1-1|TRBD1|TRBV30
TGTGCCTGGAGTGTAGTGGCAGGGGGTTCGACTGAAGCTTTCTTT
CAWSVVAGGSTEAFF
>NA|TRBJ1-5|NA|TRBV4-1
TGCGCCAGCAGCCAAGACCAGGGCGATCAGCCCCAGCATTTT
CASSQDQGDQPQHF
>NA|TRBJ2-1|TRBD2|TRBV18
TGTGCCAGCTCACCAGGGACTAGCGGGATAAATGAGCAGTTCTTC
CASSPGTSGINEQFF
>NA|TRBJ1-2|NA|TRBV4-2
TGTGCCAGCAGCCAACCCGGACAGAACACCTATGGCTACACCTTC
CASSQPGQNTYGYTF
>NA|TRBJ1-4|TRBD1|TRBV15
TGTGCCACCAGGAACGACAGGGCCACTAATGAAAAACTGTTTTTT
CATRNDRATNEKLFF
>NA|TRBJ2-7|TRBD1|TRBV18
TGTGCCAGCTCAGCCTTATCCGGGACAGGGGTCGGGGAGCAGTACTTC
CASSALSGTGVGEQYF
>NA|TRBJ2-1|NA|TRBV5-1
TGCGCCAGCAGCTTGAGCGGGTCTTACAATGAGCAGTTCTTC
CASSLSGSYNEQFF
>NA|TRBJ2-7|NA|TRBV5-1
TGCGCCAGCAGCCCATCAGGGATAACCACCTTATACGAGCAGTACTTC
CASSPSGITTLYEQYF
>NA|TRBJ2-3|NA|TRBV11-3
TGTGCCAGCAGCTTATCCGGCGGGGCTAGCACAGATACGCAGTATTTT
CASSLSGGASTDTQYF
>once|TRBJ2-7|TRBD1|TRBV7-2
TGTGCCAGCAGCTTCAGTACGGGACAGGGTAGTTACGAGCAGTACTTC
CASSFSTGQGSYEQYF